The clone carrying this T cell receptor (beta chain) was recorded many times. Its antigen remains unknown. At one end, the junction sequence differs from germline, possibly due to a read error. Germline CDR1 and CDR2: SGHRS and YFSETQ. This CDR3 spans 13 amino acids. This table comes from immunoSEQ multiplex PCR, and its TCRdb copy is limited to in-frame clones, with some not included. The sample carries 50,000 to 80,000 clones, almost 85% recorded once. This specimen belongs to a study of OX40 agonist ivuxolimab in advanced cancers. The overall study: From about 23 to 85 years was the age range, with a mean of 60 years, and approximately 84% were male.

Findings of the study overall: CD8+ T cells averaged more expanded clones than CD4+. Low normalized clonal expansion also occurred in some nonresponding patients.

The specimen was CD4+ or CD8+ T cells sorted from blood, collected in a trial of the OX40 agonist ivuxolimab. The origin of this receptor is an adult with an advanced solid tumor such as melanoma, head and neck, liver or kidney cancer. This chain links TRBV5-1 with TRBJ1-3; no clear D gene. The CDR3 is CASSYYTGNTIYF. CDR3 DNA: TGCGCCAGCAGCTACTATACTGGCAACACCATATATTTT.